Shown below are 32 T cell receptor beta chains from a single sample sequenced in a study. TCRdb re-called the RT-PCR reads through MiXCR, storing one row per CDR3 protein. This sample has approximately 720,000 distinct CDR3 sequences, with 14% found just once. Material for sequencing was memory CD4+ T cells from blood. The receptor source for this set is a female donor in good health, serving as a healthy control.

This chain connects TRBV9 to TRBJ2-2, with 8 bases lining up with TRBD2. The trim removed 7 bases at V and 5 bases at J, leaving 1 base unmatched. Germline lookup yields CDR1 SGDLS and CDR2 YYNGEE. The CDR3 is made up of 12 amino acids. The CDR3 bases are TGTGCCAGCCAGCGGGGGACCGGGGAGCTGTTTTTT. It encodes CASQRGTGELFF.

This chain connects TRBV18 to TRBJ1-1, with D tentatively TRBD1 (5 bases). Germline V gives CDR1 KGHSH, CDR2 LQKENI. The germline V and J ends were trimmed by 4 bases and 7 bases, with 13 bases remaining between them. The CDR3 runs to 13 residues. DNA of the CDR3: TGTGCCAGCTCACTATCCGGACAAGATGAAGCTTTCTTT. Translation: CASSLSGQDEAFF.

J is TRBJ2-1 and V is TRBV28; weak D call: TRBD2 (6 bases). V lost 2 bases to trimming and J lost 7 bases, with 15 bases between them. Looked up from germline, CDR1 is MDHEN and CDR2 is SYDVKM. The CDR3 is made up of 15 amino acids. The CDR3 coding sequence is TGTGCCAGCAGTTTACCCGGGAGAAGCTGGAATGAGCAGTTCTTC. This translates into CASSLPGRSWNEQFF.

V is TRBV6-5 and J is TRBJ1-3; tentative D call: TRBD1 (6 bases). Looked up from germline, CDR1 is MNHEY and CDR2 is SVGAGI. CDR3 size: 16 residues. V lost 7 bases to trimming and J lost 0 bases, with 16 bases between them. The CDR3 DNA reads TGTGCCAGCATCGCGCCCCAGGGGCGCTCTGGAAACACCATATATTTT. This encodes CASIAPQGRSGNTIYF.

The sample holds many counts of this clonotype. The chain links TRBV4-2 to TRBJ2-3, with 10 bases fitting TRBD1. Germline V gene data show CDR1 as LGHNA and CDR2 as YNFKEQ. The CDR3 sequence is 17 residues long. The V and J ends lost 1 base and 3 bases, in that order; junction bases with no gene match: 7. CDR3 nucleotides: TGTGCCAGCAGCCAAGCCCCCGGGACAGGGGTAACAGATACGCAGTATTTT. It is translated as CASSQAPGTGVTDTQYF.

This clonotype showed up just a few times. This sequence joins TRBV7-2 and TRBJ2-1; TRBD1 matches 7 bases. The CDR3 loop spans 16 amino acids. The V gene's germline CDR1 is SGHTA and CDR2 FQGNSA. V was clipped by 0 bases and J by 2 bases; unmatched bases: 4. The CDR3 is CASSLANQGAYNEQFF. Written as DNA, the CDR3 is TGTGCCAGCAGCTTAGCGAACCAGGGGGCCTACAATGAGCAGTTCTTC.

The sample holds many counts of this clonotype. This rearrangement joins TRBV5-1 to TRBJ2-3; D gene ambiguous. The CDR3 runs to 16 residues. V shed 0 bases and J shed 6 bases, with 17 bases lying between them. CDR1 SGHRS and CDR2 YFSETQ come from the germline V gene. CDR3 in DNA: TGCGCCAGCAGCTTGGTGGGTGACCCCGATATCGATACGCAGTATTTT. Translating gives CASSLVGDPDIDTQYF.

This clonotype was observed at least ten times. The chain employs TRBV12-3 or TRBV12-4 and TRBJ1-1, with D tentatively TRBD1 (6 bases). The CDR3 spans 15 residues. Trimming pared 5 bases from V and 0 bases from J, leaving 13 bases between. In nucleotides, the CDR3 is TGTGCCAGCAGTCCTACCACAGGGCTGAACACTGAAGCTTTCTTT. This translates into CASSPTTGLNTEAFF.

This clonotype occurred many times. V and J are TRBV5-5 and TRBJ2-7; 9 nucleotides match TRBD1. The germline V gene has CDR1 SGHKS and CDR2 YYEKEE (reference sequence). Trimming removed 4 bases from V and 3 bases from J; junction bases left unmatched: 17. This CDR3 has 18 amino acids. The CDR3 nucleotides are TGTGCCAGCAGCATAACCATCACTGGGACAGGGTTGGACTACGAGCAGTACTTC. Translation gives CASSITITGTGLDYEQYF.

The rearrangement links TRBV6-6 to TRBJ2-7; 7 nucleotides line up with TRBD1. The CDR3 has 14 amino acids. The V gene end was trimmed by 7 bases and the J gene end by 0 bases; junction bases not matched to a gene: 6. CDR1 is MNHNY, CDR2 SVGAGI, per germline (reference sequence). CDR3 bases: TGTGCCAGCAACGGAAGGACAGGCTCCTACGAGCAGTACTTC. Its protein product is CASNGRTGSYEQYF.

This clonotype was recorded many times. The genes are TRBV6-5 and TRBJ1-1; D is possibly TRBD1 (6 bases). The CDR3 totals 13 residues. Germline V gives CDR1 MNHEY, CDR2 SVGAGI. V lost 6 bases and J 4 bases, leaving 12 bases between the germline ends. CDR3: CASRQGIVTEAFF. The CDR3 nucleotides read TGTGCCAGCAGACAGGGTATTGTCACTGAAGCTTTCTTT.

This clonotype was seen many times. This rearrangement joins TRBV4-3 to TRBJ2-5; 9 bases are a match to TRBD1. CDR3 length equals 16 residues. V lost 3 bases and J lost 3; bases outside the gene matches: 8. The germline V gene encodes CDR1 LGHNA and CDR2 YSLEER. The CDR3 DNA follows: TGCGCCAGCAGCCACTCGGGTAGGACAGGGGAAGAGACCCAGTACTTC. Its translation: CASSHSGRTGEETQYF.

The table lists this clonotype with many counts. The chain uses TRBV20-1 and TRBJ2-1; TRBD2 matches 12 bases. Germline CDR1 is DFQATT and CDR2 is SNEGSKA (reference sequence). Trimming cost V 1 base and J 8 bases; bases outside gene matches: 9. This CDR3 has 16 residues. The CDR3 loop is CSARGASGRALDEQFF. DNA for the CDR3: TGCAGTGCTAGAGGGGCTAGCGGGAGGGCCCTCGATGAGCAGTTCTTC.

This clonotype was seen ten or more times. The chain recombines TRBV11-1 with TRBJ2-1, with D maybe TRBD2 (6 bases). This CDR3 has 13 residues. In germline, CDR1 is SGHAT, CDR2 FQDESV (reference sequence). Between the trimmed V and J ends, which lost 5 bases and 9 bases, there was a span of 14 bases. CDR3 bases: TGTGCCAGCAGCCCTGGAGGGAGTCCTGAGCAGTTCTTC. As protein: CASSPGGSPEQFF.

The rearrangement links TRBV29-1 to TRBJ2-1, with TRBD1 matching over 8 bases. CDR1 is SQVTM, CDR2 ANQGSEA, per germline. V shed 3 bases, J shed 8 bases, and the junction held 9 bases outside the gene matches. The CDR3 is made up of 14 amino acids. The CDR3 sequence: CSVDLRQGFYEQFF. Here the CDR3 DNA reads TGCAGCGTTGACTTAAGACAGGGGTTCTATGAGCAGTTCTTC.

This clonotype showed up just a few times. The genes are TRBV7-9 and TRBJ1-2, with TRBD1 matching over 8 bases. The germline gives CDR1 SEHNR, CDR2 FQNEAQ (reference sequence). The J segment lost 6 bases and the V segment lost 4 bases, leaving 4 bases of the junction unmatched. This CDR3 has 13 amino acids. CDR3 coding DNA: TGTGCCAGCAGCTACACAGGGGGAGATGGCTACACCTTC. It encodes CASSYTGGDGYTF.

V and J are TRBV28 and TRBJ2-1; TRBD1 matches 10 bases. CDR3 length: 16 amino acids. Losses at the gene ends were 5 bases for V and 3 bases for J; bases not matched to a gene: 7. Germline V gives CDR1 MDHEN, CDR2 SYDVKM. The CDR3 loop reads CASSRTGTGDYNEQFF. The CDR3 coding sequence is TGTGCCAGCAGTAGAACCGGGACAGGGGACTACAATGAGCAGTTCTTC.

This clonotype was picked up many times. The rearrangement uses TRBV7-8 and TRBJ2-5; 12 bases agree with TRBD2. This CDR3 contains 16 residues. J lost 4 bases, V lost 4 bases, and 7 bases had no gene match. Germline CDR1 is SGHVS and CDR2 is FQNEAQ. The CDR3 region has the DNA TGTGCCAGCAGCTCGACTAGCGGGGGCCGGGGAGAGACCCAGTACTTC. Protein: CASSSTSGGRGETQYF.

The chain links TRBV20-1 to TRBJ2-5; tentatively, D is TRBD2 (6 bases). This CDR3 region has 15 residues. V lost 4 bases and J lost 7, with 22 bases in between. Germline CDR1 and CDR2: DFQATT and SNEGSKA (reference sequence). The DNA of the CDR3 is TGCAGTGCTACCTATCAGGGACTTCCCAGGGCGACCCAGTACTTC. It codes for CSATYQGLPRATQYF.

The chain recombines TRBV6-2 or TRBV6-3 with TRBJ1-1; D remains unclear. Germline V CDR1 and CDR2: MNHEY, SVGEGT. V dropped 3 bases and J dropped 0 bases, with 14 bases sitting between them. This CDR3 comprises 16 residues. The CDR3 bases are TGTGCCAGCAGTTATCCCCCTGGAGGCGTGAACACTGAAGCTTTCTTT. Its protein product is CASSYPPGGVNTEAFF.

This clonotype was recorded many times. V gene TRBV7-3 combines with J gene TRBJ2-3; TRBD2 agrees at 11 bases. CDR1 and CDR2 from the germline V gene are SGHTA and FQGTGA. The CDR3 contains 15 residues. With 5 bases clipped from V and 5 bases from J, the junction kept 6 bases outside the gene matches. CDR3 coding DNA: TGTGCCAGCAGCGCAACTAGCGGGGGTCTAGATACGCAGTATTTT. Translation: CASSATSGGLDTQYF.

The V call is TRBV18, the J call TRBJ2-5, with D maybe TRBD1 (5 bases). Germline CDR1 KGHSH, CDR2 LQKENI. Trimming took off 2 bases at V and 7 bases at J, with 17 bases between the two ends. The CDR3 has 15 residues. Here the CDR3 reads CASSPEDSQPGTQYF. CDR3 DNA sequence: TGTGCCAGCTCACCAGAAGACAGTCAACCAGGGACCCAGTACTTC.

In nucleotides, the CDR3 is TGCAGTGCTTCAACCCGTAGCGGGGGGCTTGAGCAGTTCTTC. Encoded protein: CSASTRSGGLEQFF. The chain uses TRBV20-1 and TRBJ2-1; 10 bases match TRBD2. V gave up 5 bases and J gave up 9 bases; unmatched junction bases: 10. CDR1 is DFQATT, CDR2 SNEGSKA, per germline (reference sequence). The CDR3 consists of 14 residues.

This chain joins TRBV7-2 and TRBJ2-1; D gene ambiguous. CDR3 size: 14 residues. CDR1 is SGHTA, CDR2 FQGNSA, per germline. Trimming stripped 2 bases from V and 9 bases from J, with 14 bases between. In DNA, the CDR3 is TGTGCCAGCAGCTTACCTCTATTCACCGGTGAGCAGTTCTTC. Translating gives CASSLPLFTGEQFF.

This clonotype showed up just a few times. In DNA, the CDR3 is TGTGCCAGCAGTTACTCGAGACCTAGGGAGACCCAGTACTTC. Translating it yields CASSYSRPRETQYF. The chain has TRBV6-2 or TRBV6-3 and TRBJ2-5, with no clear D. V was shortened by 0 bases and J by 5 bases, with 10 bases between the two germline ends. In germline, CDR1 is MNHEY, CDR2 SVGEGT. The CDR3 totals 14 residues.

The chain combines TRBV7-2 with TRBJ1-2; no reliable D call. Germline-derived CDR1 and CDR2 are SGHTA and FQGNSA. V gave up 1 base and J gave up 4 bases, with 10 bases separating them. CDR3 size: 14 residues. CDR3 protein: CASSLGGSRYGYTF. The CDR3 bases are TGTGCCAGCAGCTTAGGAGGCTCGCGCTATGGCTACACCTTC.

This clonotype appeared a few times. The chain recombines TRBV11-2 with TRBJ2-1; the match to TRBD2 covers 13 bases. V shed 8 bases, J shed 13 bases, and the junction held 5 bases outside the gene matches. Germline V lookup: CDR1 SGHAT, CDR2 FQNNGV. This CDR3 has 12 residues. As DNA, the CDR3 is TGTGCCAGCGGACTAGCGGGAGAAGGACAGTTCTTC. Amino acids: CASGLAGEGQFF.

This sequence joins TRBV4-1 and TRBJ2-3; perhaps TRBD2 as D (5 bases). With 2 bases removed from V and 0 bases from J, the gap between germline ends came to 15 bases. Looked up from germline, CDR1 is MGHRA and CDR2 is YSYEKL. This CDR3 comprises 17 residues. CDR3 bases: TGCGCCAGCAGCCAAACCACTGATCCGGGAAGCACAGATACGCAGTATTTT. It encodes CASSQTTDPGSTDTQYF.

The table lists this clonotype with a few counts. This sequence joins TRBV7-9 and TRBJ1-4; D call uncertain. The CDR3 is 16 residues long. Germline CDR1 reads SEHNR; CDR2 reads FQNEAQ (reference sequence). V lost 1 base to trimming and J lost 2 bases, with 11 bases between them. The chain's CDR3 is CASSLDPVGTNEKLFF. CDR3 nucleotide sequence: TGTGCCAGCAGCTTAGATCCGGTCGGGACTAATGAAAAACTGTTTTTT. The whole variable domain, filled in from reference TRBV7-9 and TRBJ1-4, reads DTGVSQNPRHKITKRGQNVTFRCDPISEHNRLYWYRQTLGQGPEFLTYFQNEAQLEKSRLLSDRFSAERPKGSFSTLEIQRTEQGDSAMYLCASSLDPVGTNEKLFFGSGTQLSVL.

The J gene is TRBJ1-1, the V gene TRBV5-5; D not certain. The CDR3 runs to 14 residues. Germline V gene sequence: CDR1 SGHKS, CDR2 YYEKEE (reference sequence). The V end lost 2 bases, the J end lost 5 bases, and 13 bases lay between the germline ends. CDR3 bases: TGTGCCAGCAGCTTTGAAAGCGGCAGAACTGAAGCTTTCTTT. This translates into CASSFESGRTEAFF.

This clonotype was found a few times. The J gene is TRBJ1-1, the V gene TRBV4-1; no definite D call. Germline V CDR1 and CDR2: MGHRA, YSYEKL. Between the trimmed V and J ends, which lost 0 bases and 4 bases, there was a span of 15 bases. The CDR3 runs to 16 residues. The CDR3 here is CASSQDVGFIGTEAFF. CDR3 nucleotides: TGCGCCAGCAGCCAAGACGTTGGGTTTATAGGCACTGAAGCTTTCTTT.

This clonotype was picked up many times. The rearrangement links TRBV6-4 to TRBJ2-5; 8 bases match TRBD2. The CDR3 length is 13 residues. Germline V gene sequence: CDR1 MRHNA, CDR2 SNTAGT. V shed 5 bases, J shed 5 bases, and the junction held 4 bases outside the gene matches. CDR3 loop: CASSREGGETQYF. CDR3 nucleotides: TGTGCCAGCAGTCGGGAGGGAGGTGAGACCCAGTACTTC.